The next 12 T cell receptor beta chains were all read from a single sample in a study of blood T cells in healthy people across ages (dated by TCRdb to about 2015). The method behind the library was 5' RACE. The second PCR ran for about 6 to 11 cycles and used a J-beta primer mix along with a sample-barcoded 5' primer. The raw public data were reprocessed by TCRdb itself: fastp quality trimming at Q25, MiXCR clonotype calling, in-frame beta chains only. Merged by CDR3 protein, the rows form single entries marked with the most common genes and DNA. The sample profile shows approximately 1,700,000 distinct CDR3 sequences; about two fifths of them were found once. Clones ranked in the top ten supply 23% of the sample. Sequencing input: blood. The receptors originated from a human donor in good health.

This clonotype has only a few counts. The chain uses TRBV7-2 and TRBJ2-7, with 9 bases aligning to TRBD1. Trimming cost V 5 bases and J 5 bases; bases outside gene matches: 10. The CDR3 covers 15 residues. CDR1 is SGHTA, CDR2 FQGNSA, per germline. The CDR3 DNA is TGTGCCAGCAGCCTCCAGACAGGGGGTAGCGACGAGCAGTACTTC. It translates to CASSLQTGGSDEQYF.

The chain joins TRBV7-7 to TRBJ2-2; 8 bases are shared with TRBD1. CDR1 is SSHAT, CDR2 FNYEAQ, per germline (reference sequence). The CDR3 spans 13 residues. CDR3 region: CALGTGNTGELFF. The DNA for the CDR3 is TGTGCTCTCGGGACAGGGAACACCGGGGAGCTGTTTTTT.

This clonotype was counted only a few times. The rearrangement uses TRBV15 and TRBJ2-5; the D gene is possibly TRBD2 (8 bases). Germline CDR1 LNHNV, CDR2 YYDKDF (reference sequence). Trimming removed 1 base at V and 5 bases at J, with 14 bases between. This CDR3 comprises 15 residues. Here the CDR3 DNA reads TGTGCCACCAGCAGAGCGGGAGGGGGCGCGGAGACCCAGTACTTC. This encodes CATSRAGGGAETQYF.

This clonotype appeared a single time. The rearrangement links TRBV28 to TRBJ2-3; TRBD1 aligns across 11 bases. The CDR3 totals 16 residues. Looked up from germline, CDR1 is MDHEN and CDR2 is SYDVKM. Germline trimming cut 5 bases from V and 5 bases from J; bases unmatched to any gene: 9. This CDR3 reads CASSQAPGTGGDTQYF. The CDR3 coding sequence is TGTGCCAGCAGTCAAGCCCCCGGGACAGGGGGAGATACGCAGTATTTT.

V gene TRBV20-1 combines with J gene TRBJ1-5; 9 bases are a match to TRBD1. J lost 1 base, V lost 3 bases, and 10 bases had no gene match. Germline V CDR1 and CDR2: DFQATT, SNEGSKA (reference sequence). The CDR3 is made up of 17 amino acids. CDR3 loop: CSASGTGSGRSNQPQHF. Here the CDR3 DNA reads TGCAGTGCTAGTGGGACAGGGAGTGGGAGAAGCAATCAGCCCCAGCATTTT.

This clonotype was counted between two and nine times. The chain joins TRBV29-1 to TRBJ1-1; D may be TRBD1 (5 bases). Germline V lookup: CDR1 SQVTM, CDR2 ANQGSEA. The CDR3 is 13 amino acids. V was trimmed by 8 bases and J by 7 bases, leaving 20 bases between them. In DNA form, the CDR3 reads TGCAGCCACACCCGGATGGGGGTTGGTGAAGCTTTCTTT. Its protein is CSHTRMGVGEAFF.

This clonotype has just one count. Relative to the germline gene, one junction end is altered; a read error may explain this. This chain uses TRBV7-2 with TRBJ2-5; D is uncertain. The CDR3 consists of 13 residues. CDR1 and CDR2 from the germline V gene are SGHTA and FQGNSA. CDR3 DNA sequence: TGTGTCAGCAGCTTAGCAAGAAAGGAGACCCAGTACTTC. Residues: CVSSLARKETQYF.

A few counts support this clonotype. The V and J genes are TRBV3-1 and TRBJ2-7, with 9 bases fitting TRBD1. Trimming took 1 base from V and 2 from J; bases not matched to a gene: 9. Germline CDR1 reads LGHDT; CDR2 reads YNNKEL (reference sequence). The CDR3 runs 17 residues. The CDR3 sequence: CASSQVHRDREPYEQYF. The CDR3 DNA is TGTGCCAGCAGCCAAGTTCACCGGGACAGGGAACCCTACGAGCAGTACTTC.

This clonotype was detected ten times or more. The chain couples TRBV7-2 to TRBJ2-7; D remains ambiguous. This CDR3 region has 12 residues. Germline values: CDR1 SGHTA, CDR2 FQGNSA. Trimming left V 4 bases short and J 2 bases short, with 6 bases between. This CDR3 reads CASSSTTYEQYF. CDR3 nucleotides: TGTGCCAGCAGCTCCACCACCTACGAGCAGTACTTC.

DNA of the CDR3: TGTGCCATCAGTCCTGGGACAGGATGGCGCGAGCAGTACTTC. It yields the protein CAISPGTGWREQYF. The gene calls are TRBV10-3 and TRBJ2-5, with 8 positions matching TRBD1. The J call may be wrong; the DNA end is better matched by TRBJ2-7. The CDR3 covers 14 residues. The germline gives CDR1 ENHRY, CDR2 SYGVKD.

The chain carries TRBV7-2 and TRBJ1-2; D ambiguous. CDR3 length equals 13 residues. CDR1 and CDR2 from the germline V gene are SGHTA and FQGNSA. V lost 5 bases and J 6 bases, leaving 13 bases between the germline ends. CDR3 DNA sequence: TGTGCCAGCAGCCCTAGGAGGCAGGATGGCTACACCTTC. Translation: CASSPRRQDGYTF.

The chain is built from TRBV29-1 and TRBJ2-7; no definite D call. The length of the CDR3 is 15 residues. Trimming pared 7 bases from V and 0 bases from J, leaving 19 bases between. CDR1 is SQVTM, CDR2 ANQGSEA, per germline. In DNA form, the CDR3 reads TGCAGCGCGGACCTCGACTTAGGGTACTCCTACGAGCAGTACTTC. Encoded protein: CSADLDLGYSYEQYF.